Following are 5 T cell receptor beta chains from one sample sequenced in a study of cytomegalovirus exposure and HLA in healthy donors. With 60 Vbeta and 13 Jbeta primers, the PCR was carried out. This table comes from immunoSEQ multiplex PCR, and its TCRdb copy is limited to in-frame clones, with some not included. The sample lists around 100,000 clones; roughly 80% were seen once. Input material: PBMCs. Source of these receptors: a man in his fifties or sixties in good health and CMV-seropositive.

This sequence joins TRBV6-6 and TRBJ2-5, with 11 positions matching TRBD1. Unmatched junction bases numbered 6, after V lost 7 bases and J lost 2 bases. From germline, CDR1 is MNHNY and CDR2 SVGAGI (reference sequence). This CDR3 has 15 residues. For the CDR3, the DNA is TGTGCCAGCACTGGGACAGGGGGTTTTCAAGAGACCCAGTACTTC. It is translated as CASTGTGGFQETQYF.

The V call is TRBV25-1, the J call TRBJ2-7; TRBD2 matches at 7 bases. This CDR3 region has 13 residues. V dropped 6 bases and J dropped 0; count of bases not matched to a gene: 2. Looked up from germline, CDR1 is MGHDK and CDR2 is SYGVNS. The CDR3 DNA reads as TGTGCCAGCAGCCGGGACTACTCCTACGAGCAGTACTTC. It codes for CASSRDYSYEQYF.

With regard to this clone: The CDR3 carries no conserved terminal phenylalanine or tryptophan, so it likely arises from a read error. This chain links TRBV6-5 with TRBJ1-2; possible D gene TRBD1, 5 bases. This CDR3 contains 15 residues. The V gene's germline CDR1 is MNHEY and CDR2 SVGAGI. Trimming left V 5 bases short and J 8 bases short, with 21 bases between. In DNA, the CDR3 is TGTGCCAGCAGTCGCAAACCGGGGCTTCAAGGGGGCTACACCCTC. The encoded protein is CASSRKPGLQGGYTL.

The V call is TRBV18, the J call TRBJ1-1; D ambiguous. V lost 3 bases, J lost 4 bases, and 12 bases lay in between. Germline CDR1 is KGHSH and CDR2 is LQKENI. CDR3 length: 14 amino acids. CDR3 sequence: CASSPSRVGTEAFF. For the CDR3, the DNA is TGTGCCAGCTCACCCTCCCGGGTGGGCACTGAAGCTTTCTTT.

The V and J genes are TRBV27 and TRBJ2-7; D remains unclear. The CDR3 spans 13 residues. Trimming left V 8 bases short and J 1 base short, with 12 bases between. The germline gives CDR1 MNHEY, CDR2 SMNVEV (reference sequence). CDR3 residues: CASSHGGSYEQYF. The CDR3 region has the DNA TGTGCCAGCTCTCACGGCGGTTCCTACGAGCAGTACTTC.